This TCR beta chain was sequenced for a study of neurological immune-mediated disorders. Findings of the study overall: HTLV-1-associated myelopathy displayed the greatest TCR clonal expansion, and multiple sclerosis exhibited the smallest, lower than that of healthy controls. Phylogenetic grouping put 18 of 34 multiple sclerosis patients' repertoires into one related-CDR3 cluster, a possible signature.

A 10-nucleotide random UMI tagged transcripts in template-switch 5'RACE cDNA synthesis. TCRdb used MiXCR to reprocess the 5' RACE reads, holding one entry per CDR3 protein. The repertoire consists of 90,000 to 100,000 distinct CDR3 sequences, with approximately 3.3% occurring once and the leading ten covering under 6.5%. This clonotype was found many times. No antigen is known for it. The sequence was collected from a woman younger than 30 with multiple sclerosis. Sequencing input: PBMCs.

The CDR3 DNA is TGCAGTGCTGCTGAAGGGGAAGGGTCACCCCTCCACTTT. Protein: CSAAEGEGSPLHF. J is TRBJ1-6 and V is TRBV20-1, with a tentative D call TRBD1 (5 bases). CDR3 length: 13 amino acids. Germline loops: CDR1 DFQATT, CDR2 SNEGSKA (reference sequence). Trimming cost V 5 bases and J 10 bases, with 15 bases left between them.